The clone carrying this T cell receptor (beta chain) has at least ten counts. The target antigen is unknown. The source of the sample is a study of regulatory T cells in long-lasting Graves disease. Overall study findings and caveats: Persistent Graves' disease cases displayed lower TCR diversity than newly diagnosed ones.

The CDR3 runs to 15 residues. Trimming pared 0 bases from V and 0 bases from J, leaving 9 bases between. Germline CDR1 and CDR2: SGHAT and FQNNGV. TCR beta libraries were built with iRepertoire HTBI primers and Arm-PCR of CDR3 regions. TCRdb redid the calling of the multiplex PCR reads with MiXCR, one entry per CDR3 protein. The sample lists just over 600,000 distinct CDR3 sequences, around 17% seen once, with 18% in the top ten. The time point denotes: newly diagnosed GD, antithyroid drugs for less than 3 months. There was RNA extracted from PBMCs, and the TCR library was made from it. These records were also assigned to another study, of T cells in Graves' hyperthyroidism and ophthalmopathy.

The sample in question was peripheral blood mononuclear cells (PBMCs), obtained at new diagnosis, from a patient treated with antithyroid drugs. The rearrangement links TRBV11-2 to TRBJ2-7; D might be TRBD1 (5 bases). The origin of this receptor is a woman in her twenties or thirties with Graves disease. The CDR3 is CASSLEGRGSYEQYF. CDR3 DNA: TGTGCCAGCAGCTTAGAGGGTAGGGGCTCCTACGAGCAGTACTTC.